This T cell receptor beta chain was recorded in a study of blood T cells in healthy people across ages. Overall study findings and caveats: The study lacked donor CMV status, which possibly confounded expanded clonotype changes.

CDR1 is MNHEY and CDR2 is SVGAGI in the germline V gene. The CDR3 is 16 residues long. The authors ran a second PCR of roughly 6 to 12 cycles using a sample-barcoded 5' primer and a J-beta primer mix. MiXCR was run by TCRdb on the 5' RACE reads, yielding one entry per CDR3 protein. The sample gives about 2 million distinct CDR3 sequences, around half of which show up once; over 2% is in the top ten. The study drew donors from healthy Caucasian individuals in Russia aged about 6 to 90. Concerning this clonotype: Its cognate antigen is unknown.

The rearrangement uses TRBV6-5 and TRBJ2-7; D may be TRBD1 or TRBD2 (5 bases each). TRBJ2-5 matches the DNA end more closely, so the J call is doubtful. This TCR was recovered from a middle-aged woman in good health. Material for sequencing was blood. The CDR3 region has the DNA TGTGCCAGCAGTTACTCGAGAGGGACCCACACTGAGACCCAGTACTTC. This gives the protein CASSYSRGTHTETQYF.